This TCR beta chain was retrieved from a study of T-cell memory formation after mild COVID-19. Looking at the study overall: The two donors had largely donor-specific TCR clusters. Findings and caveats of the study: Day 15 to 85 contracting clones showed balanced CD4/CD8; day 15 to 37 expanders favored CD4+.

In its sample, this clonotype was seen many times. Antigen: not known. 5'RACE with constant-segment primers built TCRalpha and TCRbeta cDNA libraries with UMIs. TCRdb reprocessed the 5' RACE reads via MiXCR and lists one record per CDR3 protein. The sample lists fewer than 250,000 distinct CDR3 sequences; 10% were seen once. This CDR3 is built from 12 residues. Germline V lookup: CDR1 SGHTA, CDR2 FQGNSA. V was cut by 2 bases and J by 8 bases, with 9 bases left in between. This receptor was obtained from a man between 18 and 29 years old who had mild COVID-19 (a few samples of this study predate the infection). Cell type and time point are not known. Material: PBMCs or a T cell subset sorted from them (not recorded which). The gene calls are TRBV7-2 and TRBJ1-2, with D possibly TRBD1 on 6 matching bases. The CDR3: CASSLSGVGYTF. The CDR3 DNA sequence: TGTGCCAGCAGCTTATCAGGGGTCGGCTACACCTTC. Variable domain in full (rest from reference TRBV7-2 and TRBJ1-2): GAGVSQSPSNKVTEKGKDVELRCDPISGHTALYWYRQSLGQGLEFLIYFQGNSAPDKSGLPSDRFSAERTGGSVSTLTIQRTQQEDSAVYLCASSLSGVGYTFGSGTRLTVV.